Following are 21 T cell receptor beta chains from one sample sequenced in a study of cytomegalovirus exposure and HLA in healthy donors (dated by TCRdb to 2016 to 2017). To prepare the library, the immunoSEQ multiplex PCR assay was applied. For the multiplex PCR, a mixture combining 60 forward primers for TCR Vbeta segments and 13 reverse primers for TCR Jbeta segments was used. TCRdb limited this immuneACCESS table to in-frame rearrangements with V and J called. A share of clones is missing; checked studies link under half to unresolved V genes, and the rest is unexplained. The sample data list over 85,000 clones, and about 62% of these were observed just once. Approximately 4.3% of the sample is held by the ten biggest clonotypes. The specimen was PBMCs. Receptors originate from a human donor in good health.

This sequence joins TRBV28 and TRBJ2-5; D might be TRBD2 (6 bases). The J call is doubtful: the DNA matches TRBJ2-7 better. This CDR3 is 14 amino acids long. Per the germline V gene, CDR1 is MDHEN and CDR2 is SYDVKM. In DNA, the CDR3 is TGTGCCAGCACCCTTAGCGGTGGAATTTACGAGCAGTACTTC. This codes for CASTLSGGIYEQYF.

The V gene is TRBV9, the J gene TRBJ2-1, with 7 bases fitting TRBD2. Germline lookup yields CDR1 SGDLS and CDR2 YYNGEE. The length of the CDR3 is 13 residues. With 0 bases clipped from V and 10 bases from J, the junction kept 4 bases outside the gene matches. CDR3 in amino acids: CASSVAPGGEQFF. CDR3 nucleotides: TGTGCCAGCAGCGTAGCCCCCGGGGGGGAGCAGTTCTTC.

The genes are TRBV6-5 and TRBJ2-7, with 11 bases fitting TRBD1. CDR3 size: 15 residues. With V trimmed by 5 bases and J by 4 bases, 7 bases remained unmatched. Germline V gives CDR1 MNHEY, CDR2 SVGAGI. CDR3 region: CASSPGTGGTYEQYF. CDR3 DNA sequence: TGTGCCAGCAGTCCCGGGACAGGGGGGACTTACGAGCAGTACTTC.

The chain carries TRBV7-9 and TRBJ2-7, with TRBD2 matching 8 bases. V dropped 5 bases and J dropped 3; count of bases not matched to a gene: 15. Germline V gives CDR1 SEHNR, CDR2 FQNEAQ (reference sequence). The CDR3 totals 17 residues. In nucleotides, the CDR3 is TGTGCCAGCAGCCCAGTTACTCCGGGACTAGGGGACTACGAGCAGTACTTC. Protein sequence: CASSPVTPGLGDYEQYF. Drawing the rest from reference TRBV7-9 and TRBJ2-7, the complete variable domain is DTGVSQNPRHKITKRGQNVTFRCDPISEHNRLYWYRQTLGQGPEFLTYFQNEAQLEKSRLLSDRFSAERPKGSFSTLEIQRTEQGDSAMYLCASSPVTPGLGDYEQYFGPGTRLTVT.

This clone was found a few times. The V call is TRBV6-5, the J call TRBJ1-5; D not certain. Germline V gene sequence: CDR1 MNHEY, CDR2 SVGAGI. This CDR3 comprises 13 residues. Trimming took 6 bases from V and 8 from J, leaving 14 bases between them. The CDR3 DNA follows: TGTGCCAGCAGCCGGATAGCTCGGGAGCCCCAGCATTTT. It yields the protein CASSRIAREPQHF.

This clone has a single count. The chain carries TRBV5-1 and TRBJ1-5; TRBD1 matches 9 bases. Germline V gene sequence: CDR1 SGHRS, CDR2 YFSETQ. The CDR3 sequence is 14 residues long. The junction had 5 bases not matched to a gene; V was cut back by 4 bases and J by 6 bases. DNA of the CDR3: TGCGCCAGCAGCCCTGGGACAGGGTTTCAGCCCCAGCATTTT. This gives the protein CASSPGTGFQPQHF.

The genes are TRBV6-6 and TRBJ2-2; TRBD2 might be the D (6 bases). Looked up from germline, CDR1 is MNHNY and CDR2 is SVGAGI (reference sequence). V was clipped by 5 bases and J by 4 bases, with 17 bases between them. The CDR3 spans 16 residues. CDR3 DNA sequence: TGTGCCAGCAGTAACGACCCGGGACTTGGCACCGGGGAGCTGTTTTTT. Translating it yields CASSNDPGLGTGELFF.

The chain joins TRBV7-6 to TRBJ1-1; TRBD1 aligns across 9 bases. This CDR3 contains 16 residues. Trimming at V came to 0 bases and at J to 4 bases, leaving 6 bases not matched to a gene. Germline V gives CDR1 SGHVS, CDR2 FNYEAQ. CDR3 DNA: TGTGCCAGCAGCTTAGCGGCCGAGACAGGGGGCACTGAAGCTTTCTTT. Translating it yields CASSLAAETGGTEAFF.

A single count supports this clone. The V call is TRBV10-1, the J call TRBJ2-7, with 10 bases identical to TRBD1. Trimming removed 4 bases from V and 2 bases from J; junction bases left unmatched: 2. Looked up from germline, CDR1 is WNHNN and CDR2 is SYGVQD (reference sequence). This CDR3 region has 14 residues. The DNA of the CDR3 is TGCGCCAGCAGTGTGGGACAGGGGCCCTACGAGCAGTACTTC. Protein sequence: CASSVGQGPYEQYF.

This clone was recorded a few times. The V gene is TRBV5-1, the J gene TRBJ2-5; D may be TRBD2 (5 bases). The V end was cut by 5 bases, the J end by 0 bases, with 14 bases between. In germline, CDR1 is SGHRS, CDR2 YFSETQ. CDR3 length: 15 amino acids. This CDR3 is CASRPSPGNQETQYF. CDR3 nucleotides: TGCGCCAGCAGACCATCTCCGGGGAACCAAGAGACCCAGTACTTC.

This clone showed up just a few times. The rearrangement joins TRBV29-1 to TRBJ2-1; 12 positions agree with TRBD2. CDR1 is SQVTM, CDR2 ANQGSEA, per germline. The CDR3 loop spans 12 amino acids. With 4 bases clipped from V and 9 bases from J, the junction kept 1 base outside the gene matches. CDR3 nucleotide sequence: TGCAGCGTTGGGACTAGCGGGACTGAGCAGTTCTTC. It encodes CSVGTSGTEQFF.

This clone turned up a few times. The chain links TRBV25-1 to TRBJ2-7, with 13 positions matching TRBD2. Germline V gene sequence: CDR1 MGHDK, CDR2 SYGVNS. Trimming took 4 bases from V and 4 from J; bases not matched to a gene: 4. The CDR3 consists of 15 residues. Written as DNA, the CDR3 is TGTGCCAGCAGTGCCGGGACTAGCGGGGCTTACGAGCAGTACTTC. Its protein is CASSAGTSGAYEQYF.

This sequence joins TRBV19 and TRBJ1-5; 7 positions agree with TRBD1. The CDR3 spans 14 residues. V was pared by 8 bases and J by 1 base, with 5 bases of the junction left unmatched. From germline, CDR1 is LNHDA and CDR2 SQIVND (reference sequence). DNA for the CDR3: TGTGCCAGTGACGACAGGGCGAGCAATCAGCCCCAGCATTTT. This gives the protein CASDDRASNQPQHF.

The J gene is TRBJ2-7, the V gene TRBV5-1; D may be TRBD2 (6 bases). Trimming removed 2 bases at V and 2 bases at J, with 11 bases between. This CDR3 comprises 14 residues. Germline V gene sequence: CDR1 SGHRS, CDR2 YFSETQ. CDR3: CASSFGSGTYEQYF. The CDR3 DNA sequence: TGCGCCAGCAGCTTCGGTAGCGGCACCTACGAGCAGTACTTC.

In this sample, this clone turned up a few times. The rearrangement joins TRBV18 to TRBJ2-6; D possibly corresponds to TRBD2 (5 bases). CDR1 and CDR2 (germline): KGHSH, LQKENI. Trimming left V 3 bases short and J 1 base short, with 10 bases between. This CDR3 comprises 16 residues. CDR3 nucleotide sequence: TGTGCCAGCTCACCCCTCTCGGGGTCTGGGGCCAACGTCCTGACTTTC. Protein product: CASSPLSGSGANVLTF.

This clone has a handful of counts. V gene TRBV6-6 combines with J gene TRBJ1-4, with 8 bases lining up with TRBD1. J was trimmed by 7 bases and V by 4 bases; bases with no gene match: 8. Germline CDR1 and CDR2: MNHNY and SVGAGI (reference sequence). This CDR3 spans 15 amino acids. This CDR3 reads CASSSTGQGFEKLFF. DNA of the CDR3: TGTGCCAGCAGTTCGACCGGACAGGGTTTTGAAAAACTGTTTTTT.

This chain connects TRBV6-4 to TRBJ2-2, with D possibly TRBD1 on 6 matching bases. V lost 6 bases and J lost 6, with 20 bases in between. The CDR3 length is 16 residues. CDR1 and CDR2 from the germline V gene are MRHNA and SNTAGT. The CDR3 region is CASSVIGTKDPGELFF. The CDR3 bases are TGTGCCAGCAGCGTGATCGGGACAAAGGACCCCGGGGAGCTGTTTTTT.

The rearrangement joins TRBV10-2 to TRBJ2-3; 9 bases agree with TRBD2. The J segment lost 0 bases and the V segment lost 3 bases, leaving 13 bases of the junction unmatched. Germline assignment: CDR1 WSHSY and CDR2 SAAADI. The CDR3 is made up of 19 amino acids. CDR3 loop: CASSDLLAGWNPSTDTQYF. The DNA of the CDR3 is TGCGCCAGCAGTGATCTACTAGCGGGCTGGAACCCTAGCACAGATACGCAGTATTTT.

The chain carries TRBV6-5 and TRBJ2-1; 10 bases fit TRBD2. Per the germline V gene, CDR1 is MNHEY and CDR2 is SVGAGI. Germline trimming cut 2 bases from V and 10 bases from J; bases unmatched to any gene: 5. The CDR3 has 14 residues. The CDR3 bases are TGTGCCAGCAGTTACGGGGGAGCGGGAGGGGAGCAGTTCTTC. Translating gives CASSYGGAGGEQFF.

This clone was picked up a small number of times. The chain is built from TRBV18 and TRBJ1-1, with 7 bases aligning to TRBD1. V lost 0 bases and J lost 5; bases outside the gene matches: 6. Germline-derived CDR1 and CDR2 are KGHSH and LQKENI. This CDR3 has 15 residues. The CDR3 spells CASSPPDRAGTEAFF. The CDR3 nucleotides are TGTGCCAGCTCACCACCAGACAGGGCGGGGACTGAAGCTTTCTTT.

This clone has only a few counts. The chain's CDR3 is CASSQGGNTEAFF. The CDR3 DNA reads TGTGCCAGCAGTCAAGGAGGGAACACTGAAGCTTTCTTT. The chain uses TRBV7-9 and TRBJ1-1; D is uncertain. V was clipped by 6 bases and J by 1 base, with 9 bases between them. The length of the CDR3 is 13 residues. Germline assignment: CDR1 SEHNR and CDR2 FQNEAQ (reference sequence). The variable domain in full, completed from reference TRBV7-9 and TRBJ1-1, reads DTGVSQNPRHKITKRGQNVTFRCDPISEHNRLYWYRQTLGQGPEFLTYFQNEAQLEKSRLLSDRFSAERPKGSFSTLEIQRTEQGDSAMYLCASSQGGNTEAFFGQGTRLTVV.